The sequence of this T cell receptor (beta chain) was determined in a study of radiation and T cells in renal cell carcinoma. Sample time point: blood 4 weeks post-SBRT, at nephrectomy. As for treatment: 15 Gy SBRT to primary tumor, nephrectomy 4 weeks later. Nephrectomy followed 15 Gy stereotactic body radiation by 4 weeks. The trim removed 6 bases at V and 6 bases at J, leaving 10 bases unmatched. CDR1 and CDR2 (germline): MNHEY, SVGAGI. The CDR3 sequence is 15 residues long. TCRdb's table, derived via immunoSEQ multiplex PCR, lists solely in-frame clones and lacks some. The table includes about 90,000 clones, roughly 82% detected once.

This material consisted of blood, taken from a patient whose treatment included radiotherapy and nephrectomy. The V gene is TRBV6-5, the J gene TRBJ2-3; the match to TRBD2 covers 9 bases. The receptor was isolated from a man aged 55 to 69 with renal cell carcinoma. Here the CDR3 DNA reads TGTGCCAGCAGGTCGACTAGCGGCAGGCAGGATACGCAGTATTTT. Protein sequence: CASRSTSGRQDTQYF.